These T cell receptor beta chains were read from a single sample in a study of immune evolution from preneoplasia to lung adenocarcinoma. Generated by immunoSEQ multiplex PCR, the TCRdb table keeps only in-frame clones and is missing some. The sample lists 4,900 or so clones, over 75% seen once, with roughly 6.7% in the top ten. Specimen: FFPE minimally invasive lung adenocarcinoma tissue. The receptors here all came from a person aged 45-69 years with lung adenocarcinoma. Each CDR3 is given with its conserved first and last residue. D genes are given only for firm matches. Expanded clones are given a class, and other clones once, few, many or no size at all.

j_call: TRBJ2-7; v_call: TRBV19; clone_size: NA; cdr3_length: 13; d_call: NA; cdr3_aa: CASSRGLSDEQYF; cdr3_nt: TGTGCCAGTAGCCGGGGGCTCTCGGACGAGCAGTACTTC
j_call: TRBJ2-7; v_call: TRBV6-5; clone_size: NA; cdr3_length: 12; d_call: NA; cdr3_aa: CASSYPGGEQYF; cdr3_nt: TGTGCCAGCAGTTACCCCGGGGGCGAGCAGTACTTC
j_call: TRBJ1-4; v_call: TRBV27; clone_size: few; cdr3_length: 14; d_call: NA; cdr3_aa: CASTWTATNEKLFF; cdr3_nt: TGTGCCAGCACTTGGACAGCAACTAATGAAAAACTGTTTTTT
j_call: TRBJ1-1; v_call: TRBV5-4; clone_size: NA; cdr3_length: 16; d_call: NA; cdr3_aa: CASSLRGGLPNTEAFF; cdr3_nt: TGTGCCAGCAGCTTGAGGGGCGGGTTGCCGAACACTGAAGCTTTCTTT
j_call: TRBJ2-7; v_call: TRBV6-5; clone_size: NA; cdr3_length: 15; d_call: NA; cdr3_aa: CASSFSPDRTYEQYF; cdr3_nt: TGTGCCAGCAGTTTTTCCCCGGACCGGACCTACGAGCAGTACTTC
j_call: TRBJ2-7; v_call: TRBV7-2; clone_size: NA; cdr3_length: 15; d_call: NA; cdr3_aa: CASSPTVEQGYEQYF; cdr3_nt: TGTGCCAGCAGCCCGACCGTCGAACAGGGCTACGAGCAGTACTTC
j_call: TRBJ2-5; v_call: TRBV7-9; clone_size: NA; cdr3_length: 14; d_call: TRBD2; cdr3_aa: CASRRSGGKETQYF; cdr3_nt: TGTGCCAGCAGGAGGAGCGGGGGGAAGGAGACCCAGTACTTC
j_call: TRBJ1-4; v_call: TRBV6-1; clone_size: few; cdr3_length: 14; d_call: TRBD1; cdr3_aa: CASSVGTGVEKLFF; cdr3_nt: TGTGCCAGCAGTGTCGGGACAGGGGTGGAAAAACTGTTTTTT
j_call: TRBJ2-2; v_call: TRBV7-3; clone_size: NA; cdr3_length: 16; d_call: NA; cdr3_aa: CASSFAGAPNTGELFF; cdr3_nt: TGTGCCAGCAGCTTTGCAGGGGCTCCGAACACCGGGGAGCTGTTTTTT
j_call: TRBJ2-3; v_call: TRBV11-2; clone_size: NA; cdr3_length: 15; d_call: NA; cdr3_aa: CASSLDRSFTDTQYF; cdr3_nt: TGTGCCAGCAGCTTAGATAGATCCTTCACAGATACGCAGTATTTT
j_call: TRBJ1-5; v_call: TRBV28; clone_size: once; cdr3_length: 15; d_call: NA; cdr3_aa: CASSAGGMSGQPQHF; cdr3_nt: TGTGCCAGCAGCGCCGGGGGCATGAGCGGTCAGCCCCAGCATTTT
j_call: TRBJ1-2; v_call: TRBV18; clone_size: few; cdr3_length: 15; d_call: TRBD1; cdr3_aa: CASSPGQGEGRGYTF; cdr3_nt: TGTGCCAGCTCACCGGGACAGGGAGAAGGACGCGGCTACACCTTC
j_call: TRBJ1-4; v_call: TRBV7-9; clone_size: NA; cdr3_length: 15; d_call: NA; cdr3_aa: CASSLDDRLNEKLFF; cdr3_nt: TGTGCCAGCAGCTTAGATGACAGACTGAATGAAAAACTGTTTTTT
j_call: TRBJ1-3; v_call: TRBV19; clone_size: NA; cdr3_length: 12; d_call: NA; cdr3_aa: CASRQGENTIYF; cdr3_nt: TGTGCCAGTCGGCAGGGTGAAAACACCATATATTTT
j_call: TRBJ2-1; v_call: TRBV5-6; clone_size: NA; cdr3_length: 14; d_call: NA; cdr3_aa: CASSYSSAYNEQFF; cdr3_nt: TGTGCCAGCAGCTACTCTAGCGCCTACAATGAGCAGTTCTTC
j_call: TRBJ2-3; v_call: TRBV10-1; clone_size: NA; cdr3_length: 19; d_call: TRBD2; cdr3_aa: CASTSQREPEGGGTDTQYF; cdr3_nt: TGCGCCAGCACCTCCCAGCGGGAGCCGGAGGGAGGGGGCACAGATACGCAGTATTTT
j_call: TRBJ2-7; v_call: TRBV7-9; clone_size: once; cdr3_length: 14; d_call: NA; cdr3_aa: CASSLVGGSYEQYF; cdr3_nt: TGTGCCAGCAGCTTGGTAGGGGGATCCTACGAGCAGTACTTC
j_call: TRBJ2-1; v_call: TRBV19; clone_size: NA; cdr3_length: 15; d_call: NA; cdr3_aa: CASSEPGWGANEQFF; cdr3_nt: TGTGCCAGTAGCGAACCGGGCTGGGGGGCGAATGAGCAGTTCTTC
j_call: TRBJ2-3; v_call: TRBV9; clone_size: NA; cdr3_length: 13; d_call: NA; cdr3_aa: CASSVAGKDTQYF; cdr3_nt: TGTGCCAGCAGCGTAGCGGGTAAAGATACGCAGTATTTT
j_call: TRBJ1-6; v_call: TRBV11-2; clone_size: NA; cdr3_length: 13; d_call: NA; cdr3_aa: CASSPDGAGAPHF; cdr3_nt: TGTGCCAGCAGCCCCGACGGGGCGGGGGCGCCCCACTTT
j_call: TRBJ2-1; v_call: TRBV5-1; clone_size: NA; cdr3_length: 13; d_call: NA; cdr3_aa: CASSLGQYNEQFF; cdr3_nt: TGCGCCAGCAGCTTGGGGCAGTACAATGAGCAGTTCTTC
j_call: TRBJ1-1; v_call: TRBV6-1; clone_size: NA; cdr3_length: 13; d_call: NA; cdr3_aa: CASKFGESTEAFF; cdr3_nt: TGTGCCAGCAAGTTCGGGGAATCAACTGAAGCTTTCTTT
j_call: TRBJ2-7; v_call: TRBV4-1; clone_size: NA; cdr3_length: 13; d_call: NA; cdr3_aa: CASSQPGTYEQYF; cdr3_nt: TGCGCCAGCAGCCAACCAGGGACCTACGAGCAGTACTTC
j_call: TRBJ2-7; v_call: TRBV14; clone_size: NA; cdr3_length: 15; d_call: TRBD1; cdr3_aa: CASSQDRVRKYEQYF; cdr3_nt: TGTGCCAGCAGCCAGGACAGGGTGAGGAAATACGAGCAGTACTTC
j_call: TRBJ2-3; v_call: TRBV10-3; clone_size: NA; cdr3_length: 13; d_call: NA; cdr3_aa: CAISEGLTDTQYF; cdr3_nt: TGTGCCATCAGTGAAGGACTCACAGATACGCAGTATTTT
j_call: TRBJ2-1; v_call: TRBV13; clone_size: NA; cdr3_length: 14; d_call: TRBD2; cdr3_aa: CASGLAGTYNEQFF; cdr3_nt: TGTGCCAGCGGACTAGCGGGGACATACAATGAGCAGTTCTTC